This T cell receptor (beta chain) derives from a study of CD8+CD57+ T cells in acquired aplastic anemia (dated by TCRdb to 2016 to 2019). Concerning the study at large: Extracted DNA from sorted CD4+ and CD8+ cells averaged around 3.4 ug, ranging from about 0.18 to 27.4 ug. CD8+CD57+ expansion was defined as frequency above the mean frequency observed in healthy subjects. Summary of the overall study and its limitations: CD8+ Simpson's diversity did not differ significantly between patients and healthy controls (P=0.060). Around 28 CD8+ CDR3 sequences were found to be shared between patients and controls, but these sequences appeared to be highly expressed in patients and within the immunodominant clones of the patients.

The CDR3 covers 16 residues, taking in both the cysteine and the phenylalanine. Just CDR3 DNA is preserved here, 48 bases in frame from base 1. The junction shows trimming of 0 bases on V and 5 bases on J, and the gene matches do not reach 10 bases of it. Taken from the germline V gene (reference sequence), the CDR1 and CDR2 loops are DFQATT and SNEGSKA. Genomic DNA served as template for TCR beta VDJ combination and CDR3 sequence profiling. TCR repertoire sequencing was run on an Illumina HiSeq 2000. The original pipeline was this. TRBV/TRBJ rearrangement plots, CDR3 size and DJ length profiles, and Simpson's diversity index were used to evaluate the repertoires. Whichever DNA sequence was most abundant in the deep sequencing data was defined as the immunodominant clone. CDR3 amino acid sequences were screened for sharing across subjects and compared with published repertoires and the VDJdb database. Starting from the raw public reads, TCRdb applied fastp trimming at Q25, assembled clones with MiXCR and retained in-frame beta chains. Under each unique CDR3 protein, matching rows form one entry showing the most common genes and DNA. For this entry, the V and J calls and clone size follow TCRdb and not the study's own pipeline. Within this sample are approximately 300,000 distinct CDR3 sequences, with 45% to 65% of them counted one time only. Roughly 1.2% of the sample is in the top ten clones.

Expansion of CD8+CD57+ cells had been shown by flow cytometry in the patients chosen for sequencing. Every patient had a diagnosis of severe acquired aplastic anemia based on International Study of Aplastic Anemia and Agranulocytosis and Camitta criteria. No therapy had been received by the patients at the time of blood sampling. TCR repertoires of sorted CD4+ and CD8+ blood T cells from severe aplastic anemia patients and healthy subjects were deep-sequenced in the study. Patients were enrolled under clinicaltrials.gov protocols 00001620, 01623167, 00001397, 00071045, 00081523 and 00961064 in the USA. Ficoll-Paque density gradient centrifugation was used to isolate peripheral blood mononuclear cells. CD4+ and CD8+ T cells were sorted by FACS or magnetic beads before DNA extraction. Turning to this clonotype: The specificity of this receptor is unknown. No much larger clonotype is one base removed from it; base qualities were not supplied.

The specimen was sorted CD4+, CD8+, or CD8+CD57+ T cells (not recorded which) from PBMCs. The receptor was isolated from a human donor with aplastic anemia. The sequence links TRBV20-1 to TRBJ2-5; 9 central nucleotides agree with TRBD1. The nucleotides read TGCAGTGCTAGAGATACCGGGACAGGGAATGGTGAGACCCAGTACTTC. This yields the protein CSARDTGTGNGETQYF.